Below are 23 T cell receptor beta chains sequenced from a single sample in a study of blood T cell repertoires in COVID-19. Assay: immunoSEQ multiplex PCR; the TCRdb copy retains only in-frame clones and omits some. The data show some 57,000 clones, with about 88% seen just once and about 1.6% held by the top ten. Sequencing was carried out using peripheral blood. These TCRs come from a man in his 60s with acute or convalescent COVID-19.

The V and J genes are TRBV3-1 (or the pseudogene TRBV3-2) and TRBJ1-5; D gene ambiguous. V gave up 3 bases and J gave up 0 bases, with 9 bases separating them. Germline lookup yields CDR1 LGHDT and CDR2 YNNKEL (reference sequence). The CDR3 totals 15 residues. DNA for the CDR3: TGTGCCAGCAGCCACACGGGGTATAGCAATCAGCCCCAGCATTTT. This translates into CASSHTGYSNQPQHF.

The CDR3 DNA follows: TGTGCCAGCAGTTACCCCCAGGGTGGCTACACCTTC. Its translation: CASSYPQGGYTF. This chain uses TRBV6-5 with TRBJ1-2, with D maybe TRBD1 (5 bases). With 2 bases removed from V and 7 bases from J, the gap between germline ends came to 8 bases. CDR3 length equals 12 residues. CDR1 is MNHEY and CDR2 is SVGAGI in the germline V gene.

The chain uses TRBV12-3 or TRBV12-4 and TRBJ2-3, with D possibly being TRBD1 (5 bases). The CDR3 is 13 residues long. The V and J ends lost 6 bases and 1 base respectively, with 8 bases between them. The CDR3 sequence is CASSLTGTDTQYF. CDR3 coding DNA: TGTGCCAGCAGCTTGACAGGCACAGATACGCAGTATTTT.

The table lists this clone with a few counts. V and J are TRBV4-1 and TRBJ2-1, with TRBD1 matching 7 bases. Germline lookup yields CDR1 MGHRA and CDR2 YSYEKL. This CDR3 is 14 amino acids long. V was pared by 7 bases and J by 7 bases, with 10 bases of the junction left unmatched. CDR3 bases: TGCGCCAGCAACCTAAGACAGGGCTGGAATGAGCAGTTCTTC. This gives the protein CASNLRQGWNEQFF.

The genes are TRBV7-9 and TRBJ1-2; 7 nucleotides align to TRBD1. Per germline, CDR1 SEHNR and CDR2 FQNEAQ (reference sequence). V shed 5 bases and J 6 bases; nucleotides not matched to a gene: 15. This CDR3 has 16 residues. CDR3: CASSPSRDRPRNGYTF. DNA for the CDR3: TGTGCCAGCAGCCCTAGCAGGGACAGACCAAGGAATGGCTACACCTTC.

The chain uses TRBV5-1 and TRBJ2-2; D may be TRBD2 (6 bases). The length of the CDR3 is 14 residues. Trimming stripped 7 bases from V and 3 bases from J, with 13 bases between. Germline V gives CDR1 SGHRS, CDR2 YFSETQ. The CDR3 protein is CASSNSGDTGELFF. CDR3 DNA: TGCGCCAGCTCAAACTCGGGGGACACCGGGGAGCTGTTTTTT.

This chain connects TRBV24-1 to TRBJ2-7; TRBD1 might be the D (6 bases). The CDR3 loop spans 12 amino acids. CDR1 is KGHDR and CDR2 is SFDVKD in the germline V gene. Trimming removed 3 bases at V and 9 bases at J, with 11 bases between. The CDR3 sequence is CATSDPTGRQYF. As DNA, the CDR3 is TGTGCCACCAGTGATCCCACAGGGAGGCAGTACTTC.

V is TRBV7-9 and J is TRBJ1-1; 10 positions agree with TRBD1. This CDR3 is 14 amino acids long. V shed 5 bases, J shed 4 bases, and the junction held 4 bases outside the gene matches. The germline gives CDR1 SEHNR, CDR2 FQNEAQ (reference sequence). The CDR3: CASSPRDRGTEAFF. The CDR3 DNA reads TGTGCCAGCAGCCCCCGGGACAGGGGCACTGAAGCTTTCTTT.

The V gene is TRBV6-6, the J gene TRBJ1-3; weak D call: TRBD1 (5 bases). Trimming stripped 8 bases from V and 4 bases from J, with 12 bases between. The CDR3 is made up of 13 amino acids. Germline V CDR1 and CDR2: MNHNY, SVGAGI (reference sequence). The CDR3 coding sequence is TGTGCCAGCTTGGACAAGCTGGGAAACACCATATATTTT. It codes for CASLDKLGNTIYF.

The chain employs TRBV29-1 and TRBJ1-5; perhaps TRBD1 as D (6 bases). The CDR3 consists of 13 residues. V gave up 4 bases and J gave up 3 bases, with 10 bases separating them. CDR1 and CDR2 from the germline V gene are SQVTM and ANQGSEA. The CDR3 loop is CSVVAGANQPQHF. Written as DNA, the CDR3 is TGCAGCGTTGTGGCAGGGGCCAATCAGCCCCAGCATTTT. Together with reference TRBV29-1 and TRBJ1-5, the CDR3 gives the full variable domain: SAVISQKPSRDICQRGTSLTIQCQVDSQVTMMFWYRQQPGQSLTLIATANQGSEATYESGFVIDKFPISRPNLTFSTLTVSNMSPEDSSIYLCSVVAGANQPQHFGDGTRLSIL.

Turning to this clone: Other nucleotide sequences in the sample specify the same CDR3. The chain is built from TRBV12-5 and TRBJ2-1; tentatively, D is TRBD1 (6 bases). Germline-derived CDR1 and CDR2 are LGHNT and FRNRAP. Deletions cut 3 bases from V and 0 bases from J, with 9 bases between. CDR3 size: 15 residues. Written as DNA, the CDR3 is TGTGCTAGTGGTTTCGGACAGAGCTCCTACAATGAGCAGTTCTTC. Protein sequence: CASGFGQSSYNEQFF. Based on the CDR3 plus reference TRBV12-5 and TRBJ2-1, the full variable domain is DARVTQTPRHKVTEMGQEVTMRCQPILGHNTVFWYRQTMMQGLELLAYFRNRAPLDDSGMPKDRFSAEMPDATLATLKIQPSEPRDSAVYFCASGFGQSSYNEQFFGPGTRLTVL.

CDR3 amino acids: CASSLLQGLAKNIQYF. In DNA, the CDR3 is TGTGCCAGCAGTTTATTACAGGGGCTAGCCAAAAACATTCAGTACTTC. The gene calls are TRBV27 and TRBJ2-4; the match to TRBD1 covers 7 bases. V shed 1 base and J 0 bases; nucleotides not matched to a gene: 3. This CDR3 has 16 residues. The germline V gene has CDR1 MNHEY and CDR2 SMNVEV (reference sequence).

The V call is TRBV19, the J call TRBJ1-2; D uncertain. From germline, CDR1 is LNHDA and CDR2 SQIVND (reference sequence). Trimming took off 0 bases at V and 0 bases at J, with 5 bases between the two ends. CDR3 length equals 14 residues. CDR3 DNA sequence: TGTGCCAGTAGTATAGAGGCAGCTAACTATGGCTACACCTTC. Its translation is CASSIEAANYGYTF.

This chain connects TRBV9 to TRBJ1-5; TRBD1 aligns across 10 bases. The CDR3 covers 15 residues. Trimming took 5 bases from V and 3 from J; bases not matched to a gene: 5. Germline V gives CDR1 SGDLS, CDR2 YYNGEE. The CDR3 loop reads CASRGTGEDNQPQHF. The DNA for the CDR3 is TGTGCCAGCAGGGGGACAGGGGAGGACAATCAGCCCCAGCATTTT.

The V call is TRBV3-1 (or the pseudogene TRBV3-2), the J call TRBJ2-7; 9 nucleotides agree with TRBD1. Germline lookup yields CDR1 LGHDT and CDR2 YNNKEL (reference sequence). V trimming: 2 bases; J trimming: 5 bases; junction bases outside the gene matches: 7. The CDR3 runs 15 residues. CDR3 in amino acids: CASSQPTGGRDEQYF. The CDR3 DNA reads as TGTGCCAGCAGCCAACCCACAGGGGGCAGGGACGAGCAGTACTTC.

V and J are TRBV24-1 and TRBJ2-1; D might be TRBD2 (5 bases). The CDR3 has 20 amino acids. V lost 3 bases to trimming and J lost 8 bases, with 31 bases between them. The germline V gene encodes CDR1 KGHDR and CDR2 SFDVKD. CDR3 DNA: TGTGCCACCAGTGATGTCAGTGCAGCGGTAGGCGGCGGTAGTTTCGATGAGCAGTTCTTC. Amino acid sequence: CATSDVSAAVGGGSFDEQFF.

The chain joins TRBV12-5 to TRBJ2-7, with unresolved D. Trimming stripped 5 bases from V and 6 bases from J, with 20 bases between. The CDR3 is made up of 15 amino acids. Germline CDR1 reads LGHNT; CDR2 reads FRNRAP. The CDR3 here is CASGAPTGDLGEQYF. The CDR3 DNA follows: TGTGCTAGTGGTGCCCCGACCGGAGACCTCGGCGAGCAGTACTTC.

V and J are TRBV7-2 and TRBJ2-6, with D unclear. Germline values: CDR1 SGHTA, CDR2 FQGNSA. Trimming pared 5 bases from V and 1 base from J, leaving 12 bases between. The CDR3 runs to 16 residues. The CDR3 reads CASSPQVQSGANVLTF. DNA of the CDR3: TGTGCCAGCAGCCCTCAAGTACAGTCTGGGGCCAACGTCCTGACTTTC.

V is TRBV29-1 and J is TRBJ1-2; 7 bases are shared with TRBD1. The CDR3 extends over 13 amino acids. Per germline, CDR1 SQVTM and CDR2 ANQGSEA. Trimming cost V 8 bases and J 0 bases; bases outside gene matches: 6. The CDR3 here is CSTRQGTNYGYTF. CDR3 in DNA: TGCAGCACCCGACAGGGCACTAACTATGGCTACACCTTC. The full variable domain, with the rest looked up from reference TRBV29-1 and TRBJ1-2, is SAVISQKPSRDICQRGTSLTIQCQVDSQVTMMFWYRQQPGQSLTLIATANQGSEATYESGFVIDKFPISRPNLTFSTLTVSNMSPEDSSIYLCSTRQGTNYGYTFGSGTRLTVV.

The J gene is TRBJ1-1, the V gene TRBV7-9, with D maybe TRBD1 (5 bases). Germline CDR1 SEHNR, CDR2 FQNEAQ (reference sequence). The CDR3 sequence is 18 residues long. V dropped 5 bases and J dropped 1 base, with 23 bases sitting between them. The CDR3 DNA is TGTGCCAGCAGCGGCCGGGGGGATGCCCGGCCGCCGAACACTGAAGCTTTCTTT. Amino acids: CASSGRGDARPPNTEAFF.

The V gene is TRBV7-9, the J gene TRBJ1-2; TRBD1 aligns across 8 bases. After removal of 5 bases from V and 6 bases from J, the junction contained 5 bases not matched to a gene. Germline loops: CDR1 SEHNR, CDR2 FQNEAQ (reference sequence). CDR3 length: 13 residues. CDR3 amino acids: CASSPKTGDGYTF. Here the CDR3 DNA reads TGTGCCAGCAGCCCGAAGACAGGGGATGGCTACACCTTC.

The rearrangement uses TRBV7-9 and TRBJ2-6, with TRBD1 identical over 10 bases. The V gene end was trimmed by 2 bases and the J gene end by 1 base; junction bases not matched to a gene: 5. Germline lookup yields CDR1 SEHNR and CDR2 FQNEAQ (reference sequence). The CDR3 spans 18 residues. Here the CDR3 DNA reads TGTGCCAGCAGCTTACGGGGACAGGGGTATTCTGGGGCCAACGTCCTGACTTTC. This codes for CASSLRGQGYSGANVLTF.

The chain links TRBV7-2 to TRBJ2-5, with a possible D match to TRBD2 (7 bases). Trimming took off 7 bases at V and 5 bases at J, with 20 bases between the two ends. Per germline, CDR1 SGHTA and CDR2 FQGNSA. CDR3 length equals 15 residues. Here the CDR3 reads CASTTGGRGVETQYF. CDR3 in DNA: TGTGCCAGCACCACGGGGGGCAGGGGAGTTGAGACCCAGTACTTC.